The 29 T cell receptor beta chains in this list originate from one sample, sequenced in a study of patients and donors after allogeneic stem cell transplantation. In TCRdb, the RT-PCR reads were re-called with MiXCR into one record per CDR3 protein. The sample carries fewer than 200,000 distinct CDR3 sequences, around 30% recorded once. The sample was blood, either unsorted or a sorted T cell fraction (not recorded which). The receptor set was obtained from a human donor who was either an allogeneic HSCT recipient or a stem cell or donor lymphocyte infusion donor (not recorded which). It is not recorded whose cells these are; they may come from a transplant donor.

The chain has TRBV7-9 and TRBJ2-3; TRBD1 might be the D (6 bases). Germline V gene lookup returns CDR1 SEHNR and CDR2 FQNEAQ (reference sequence). The CDR3 extends over 16 amino acids. V lost 5 bases and J lost 8, with 23 bases in between. This CDR3 reads CASSNTGPGLHGTQYF. The CDR3 DNA is TGTGCCAGCAGCAATACAGGGCCCGGCCTTCACGGTACGCAGTATTTT.

The V gene is TRBV10-3, the J gene TRBJ2-7; D gene ambiguous. The CDR3 is made up of 12 amino acids. V was trimmed by 4 bases and J by 6 bases, leaving 10 bases between them. CDR1 ENHRY and CDR2 SYGVKD come from the germline V gene. The CDR3 loop is CAISGRLGEQYF. CDR3 bases: TGTGCCATCAGTGGGCGACTCGGCGAGCAGTACTTC.

This clonotype was detected only a few times. V is TRBV7-8 and J is TRBJ1-4; D may be TRBD1 (6 bases). The CDR3 contains 14 residues. V gave up 5 bases and J gave up 7 bases, with 14 bases separating them. Per the germline V gene, CDR1 is SGHVS and CDR2 is FQNEAQ. The CDR3 bases are TGTGCCAGCAGCCCACAGGGAGCTAGTGAAAAACTGTTTTTT. Amino acids: CASSPQGASEKLFF.

The table lists this clonotype with many counts. The V call is TRBV28, the J call TRBJ2-7; 9 nucleotides line up with TRBD1. The CDR3 totals 13 residues. In germline, CDR1 is MDHEN, CDR2 SYDVKM. J was trimmed by 4 bases and V by 8 bases; bases with no gene match: 6. CDR3 sequence reads: CASRTGGRYEQYF. The CDR3 region has the DNA TGTGCCAGCCGAACAGGGGGCAGGTACGAGCAGTACTTC.

The chain uses TRBV7-8 and TRBJ1-5; 8 nucleotides match TRBD1. The V and J ends lost 6 bases and 2 bases, in that order; junction bases with no gene match: 6. Germline V CDR1 and CDR2: SGHVS, FQNEAQ. The CDR3 runs 15 residues. The CDR3 nucleotides are TGTGCCAGCAGGGCTGACAGGGGCGGCAATCAGCCCCAGCATTTT. This encodes CASRADRGGNQPQHF.

This clonotype turned up a few times. The chain employs TRBV12-3 or TRBV12-4 and TRBJ2-5; no clear D. Trimming cost V 3 bases and J 10 bases, with 12 bases left between them. The CDR3 is 12 amino acids. The CDR3 bases are TGTGCCAGCAGTTTCGCCGCGCCTAACCAGTACTTC. Protein product: CASSFAAPNQYF.

This clonotype came up a few times. The chain employs TRBV7-2 and TRBJ2-1; D unresolved. The CDR3 is made up of 15 amino acids. Germline V CDR1 and CDR2: SGHTA, FQGNSA. Trimming pared 1 base from V and 2 bases from J, leaving 9 bases between. Written as DNA, the CDR3 is TGTGCCAGCAGCTTAGAGCTGGTTACCTACAATGAGCAGTTCTTC. Translating gives CASSLELVTYNEQFF.

This clonotype was found a few times. This rearrangement joins TRBV10-3 to TRBJ2-5, with 8 nucleotides matching TRBD1. Germline CDR1 reads ENHRY; CDR2 reads SYGVKD. This CDR3 has 13 residues. With 4 bases clipped from V and 2 bases from J, the junction kept 0 bases outside the gene matches. CDR3 in amino acids: CAISGTGQETQYF. The CDR3 DNA follows: TGTGCCATCAGTGGGACAGGGCAAGAGACCCAGTACTTC.

The chain combines TRBV28 with TRBJ1-2, with a weak D call TRBD1 (5 bases). The V end lost 4 bases, the J end lost 4 bases, and 13 bases lay between the germline ends. This CDR3 is built from 14 residues. CDR1 is MDHEN, CDR2 SYDVKM, per germline. The CDR3 sequence is CASSWGGSGYGYTF. The CDR3 coding sequence is TGTGCCAGCAGTTGGGGGGGGTCGGGCTATGGCTACACCTTC.

This clonotype was seen more than once but under ten times. The rearrangement joins TRBV5-1 to TRBJ1-1; D is ambiguous. The CDR3 covers 12 residues. The V and J ends lost 4 bases and 7 bases respectively, with 11 bases between them. The germline gives CDR1 SGHRS, CDR2 YFSETQ. The CDR3 here is CASSGKGSEAFF. The CDR3, as DNA: TGCGCCAGCAGCGGGAAGGGCAGTGAAGCTTTCTTT.

This chain connects TRBV27 to TRBJ2-7, with 14 bases lining up with TRBD2. Germline V gene data show CDR1 as MNHEY and CDR2 as SMNVEV (reference sequence). This CDR3 is built from 14 residues. V gave up 6 bases and J gave up 12 bases; unmatched junction bases: 10. The CDR3 bases are TGTGCCAGCAGGCAGCCGGGACTAGCGGGAGTTTTGTACTTC. It specifies CASRQPGLAGVLYF.

The chain links TRBV4-3 to TRBJ1-2, with a tentative D call TRBD1 (5 bases). V gave up 0 bases and J gave up 4 bases, with 15 bases separating them. The germline CDR1 and CDR2 sequences are LGHNA and YSLEER. The CDR3 extends over 16 amino acids. CDR3 sequence (DNA): TGCGCCAGCAGCCAAGATGAGTGGGGGGTAGGCTATGGCTACACCTTC. Its protein product is CASSQDEWGVGYGYTF.

The chain is built from TRBV7-6 and TRBJ2-7; D possibly matches TRBD1 or TRBD2 (5 bases each). Germline CDR1 and CDR2: SGHVS and FNYEAQ. The CDR3 consists of 14 residues. V gave up 3 bases and J gave up 5 bases, with 14 bases separating them. The CDR3 DNA is TGTGCCAGCAGCTTGGGACCGCGGGTTAACGAGCAGTACTTC. Protein product: CASSLGPRVNEQYF.

This sequence joins TRBV5-1 and TRBJ1-2; TRBD1 agrees at 7 bases. V lost 0 bases, J lost 10 bases, and 6 bases stayed unmatched. The germline CDR1 and CDR2 sequences are SGHRS and YFSETQ. The CDR3 is 13 residues long. The CDR3 loop reads CASSLGTGNYYTF. The CDR3, as DNA: TGCGCCAGCAGCTTGGGGACAGGAAATTACTACACCTTC.

Turning to this clonotype: A much larger clone lies one base from this, so it may be a read error. The chain links TRBV6-5 to TRBJ1-2, with TRBD1 identical over 8 bases. The CDR3 covers 16 residues. Germline values: CDR1 MNHEY, CDR2 SVGAGI. V lost 6 bases to trimming and J lost 2 bases; unmatched junction nucleotides: 11. The CDR3 protein is CASSWAGGDLNYGYTF. The CDR3 coding sequence is TGTGCCAGCAGCTGGGCAGGGGGCGATTTAAACTATGGCTACACCTTC.

This clonotype was detected a few times. The rearrangement joins TRBV5-1 to TRBJ1-1; possibly TRBD1 for D (6 bases). This CDR3 is 14 amino acids long. Germline-derived CDR1 and CDR2 are SGHRS and YFSETQ. V lost 2 bases and J lost 5, with 13 bases in between. CDR3: CASSFVDSGTEAFF. For the CDR3, the DNA is TGCGCCAGCAGCTTCGTGGACAGCGGGACTGAAGCTTTCTTT.

The V gene is TRBV28, the J gene TRBJ1-2; 9 bases match TRBD1. Germline V gene sequence: CDR1 MDHEN, CDR2 SYDVKM. The CDR3 runs to 15 residues. Losses at the gene ends were 5 bases for V and 5 bases for J; bases not matched to a gene: 9. The DNA for the CDR3 is TGTGCCAGCAGTCCTCCGGGACAGGGACCATATGGCTACACCTTC. Protein: CASSPPGQGPYGYTF.

This chain uses TRBV3-1 with TRBJ2-2; 12 bases are a match to TRBD2. CDR1 and CDR2 (germline): LGHDT, YNNKEL (reference sequence). V lost 7 bases to trimming and J lost 5 bases; unmatched junction nucleotides: 2. CDR3 size: 14 residues. CDR3 in amino acids: CASKGLAGTGELFF. The CDR3 DNA reads TGTGCCAGCAAGGGACTAGCGGGTACCGGGGAGCTGTTTTTT. The full variable domain, in which reference TRBV3-1 and TRBJ2-2 provide the parts outside the CDR3, is DTAVSQTPKYLVTQMGNDKSIKCEQNLGHDTMYWYKQDSKKFLKIMFSYNNKELIINETVPNRFSPKSPDKAHLNLHINSLELGDSAVYFCASKGLAGTGELFFGEGSRLTVL.

This clonotype was seen a handful of times. This chain's CDR3 is CALGDLINEQFF. DNA for the CDR3: TGTGCACTGGGGGACCTCATCAATGAGCAGTTCTTC. J is TRBJ2-1 and V is TRBV24-1; the D call may be TRBD1 or TRBD2 (5 bases each). Looked up from germline, CDR1 is KGHDR and CDR2 is SFDVKD. The CDR3 is made up of 12 amino acids.

The rearrangement links TRBV12-3 or TRBV12-4 to TRBJ2-2, with a tentative D call TRBD1 (5 bases). This CDR3 has 15 residues. V lost 8 bases and J lost 2, with 15 bases in between. Here the CDR3 reads CASADRQGNTGELFF. CDR3 nucleotides: TGTGCCAGCGCCGATCGGCAGGGAAACACCGGGGAGCTGTTTTTT.

This clonotype was detected a few times. This chain joins TRBV12-3 or TRBV12-4 and TRBJ2-5; D uncertain. The V end was cut by 6 bases, the J end by 7 bases, with 18 bases between. The CDR3 has 14 residues. The CDR3, as DNA: TGTGCCAGCAGCCCACCGGCCCACAAGAGGACCCAGTACTTC. Translated, it gives CASSPPAHKRTQYF.

This chain links TRBV15 with TRBJ2-7; D is possibly TRBD2 (5 bases). The CDR3 is made up of 14 amino acids. V dropped 4 bases and J dropped 2 bases, with 12 bases sitting between them. Germline V lookup: CDR1 LNHNV, CDR2 YYDKDF (reference sequence). Written as DNA, the CDR3 is TGTGCCACCAGCATTCGAACTAGTCCCTACGAGCAGTACTTC. Its protein is CATSIRTSPYEQYF.

The V gene is TRBV7-2, the J gene TRBJ2-3; TRBD1 might be the D (6 bases). CDR1 SGHTA and CDR2 FQGNSA come from the germline V gene. This CDR3 is 12 amino acids long. V was trimmed by 4 bases and J by 7 bases, leaving 9 bases between them. This chain's CDR3 is CASSSTGNTQYF. CDR3 in DNA: TGTGCCAGCAGCTCGACAGGAAATACGCAGTATTTT. The complete variable domain, with remaining parts taken from reference TRBV7-2 and TRBJ2-3, reads GAGVSQSPSNKVTEKGKDVELRCDPISGHTALYWYRQSLGQGLEFLIYFQGNSAPDKSGLPSDRFSAERTGGSVSTLTIQRTQQEDSAVYLCASSSTGNTQYFGPGTRLTVL.

The chain links TRBV6-1 to TRBJ1-5; the D is unclear. CDR1 is MNHNS and CDR2 is SASEGT in the germline V gene. The CDR3 runs 19 residues. V was trimmed by 3 bases and J by 3 bases, leaving 24 bases between them. The CDR3 nucleotides read TGTGCCAGCAGTGACCACGATCGAAGGCGGAACACCCCCAATCAGCCCCAGCATTTT. Translated, it gives CASSDHDRRRNTPNQPQHF.

This clonotype was picked up a small number of times. The V gene is TRBV10-2, the J gene TRBJ1-1; TRBD1 might be the D (6 bases). Germline lookup yields CDR1 WSHSY and CDR2 SAAADI. V lost 6 bases to trimming and J lost 4 bases, with 15 bases between them. The CDR3 length is 14 residues. CDR3 sequence (DNA): TGCGCCAGCAGCGGCCGGGGAGGGGGCACTGAAGCTTTCTTT. It translates to CASSGRGGGTEAFF.

This clonotype has only a few counts. The chain has TRBV3-1 and TRBJ1-1; D is uncertain. V was trimmed by 6 bases and J by 4 bases, leaving 12 bases between them. Germline CDR1 and CDR2: LGHDT and YNNKEL (reference sequence). The CDR3 covers 13 residues. Written as DNA, the CDR3 is TGTGCCAGCAGACGAACAGACTCCACTGAAGCTTTCTTT. Its translation: CASRRTDSTEAFF. Full variable domain (rest looked up from reference TRBV3-1 and TRBJ1-1): DTAVSQTPKYLVTQMGNDKSIKCEQNLGHDTMYWYKQDSKKFLKIMFSYNNKELIINETVPNRFSPKSPDKAHLNLHINSLELGDSAVYFCASRRTDSTEAFFGQGTRLTVV.

This clonotype was observed a few times. The V gene is TRBV20-1, the J gene TRBJ2-1; TRBD2 matches 8 bases. There are 14 residues in the CDR3. CDR1 and CDR2 (germline): DFQATT, SNEGSKA (reference sequence). J was trimmed by 8 bases and V by 5 bases; bases with no gene match: 11. The CDR3 DNA reads TGCAGTGCTCTTAGCGGGACTCGTGGGGATGAGCAGTTCTTC. It yields the protein CSALSGTRGDEQFF.

The V call is TRBV4-3, the J call TRBJ2-7; 8 bases fit TRBD1. Unmatched junction bases numbered 5, after V lost 4 bases and J lost 3 bases. Germline loops: CDR1 LGHNA, CDR2 YSLEER. This CDR3 is 14 amino acids long. This chain's CDR3 is CASSPTTGGYEQYF. CDR3 nucleotide sequence: TGCGCCAGCAGCCCAACCACAGGGGGCTACGAGCAGTACTTC.

The chain joins TRBV12-3 or TRBV12-4 to TRBJ1-5, with D possibly matching TRBD1 (6 bases). The V end was cut by 6 bases, the J end by 4 bases, with 16 bases between. The CDR3 is 15 amino acids. CDR3 sequence reads: CASSPGGPTNQPQHF. CDR3 nucleotide sequence: TGTGCCAGCAGCCCCGGGGGCCCGACGAATCAGCCCCAGCATTTT.